These 20 T cell receptor beta chains were all obtained from the same sample, sequenced in a study of T-cell reconstitution after alpha-beta-depleted transplantation in children. This sample's TCRbeta library carried unique molecular identifier barcodes. Via MiXCR, TCRdb re-called the PCR reads, giving one row per CDR3 protein. The data contain under 750,000 distinct CDR3 sequences, around 23% of them seen just once; the ten biggest clones take up over 12%. Source: PBMCs, mostly from graft donor cells, taken 360 days after TCRalphabeta/CD19-depleted stem cell transplant. The receptors were sampled from a boy under two years old who had a stem cell transplant for acute myeloid leukemia, so the T cells may come from the graft donor.

This clonotype showed up many times. V is TRBV2 and J is TRBJ2-7; 11 bases are a match to TRBD2. Germline V lookup: CDR1 SNHLY, CDR2 FYNNEI. CDR3 length equals 16 residues. Losses at the gene ends were 3 bases for V and 1 base for J; bases not matched to a gene: 5. This CDR3 reads CASSDPASGGSYEQYV. In DNA form, the CDR3 reads TGTGCCAGCAGTGACCCGGCTAGCGGGGGGTCCTACGAGCAGTACGTC.

This clonotype was found many times. The chain is built from TRBV3-1 and TRBJ2-2; D is ambiguous. With 2 bases removed from V and 8 bases from J, the gap between germline ends came to 3 bases. The CDR3 loop spans 11 amino acids. The germline V gene has CDR1 LGHDT and CDR2 YNNKEL (reference sequence). CDR3 bases: TGTGCCAGCAGCCAATCGGGGGAGCTGTTTTTT. Its translation is CASSQSGELFF.

This clonotype was seen more than once but under ten times. This chain joins TRBV12-3 or TRBV12-4 and TRBJ2-1, with 8 positions matching TRBD2. The V segment lost 7 bases and the J segment 7 bases; nucleotides outside the gene matches: 15. There are 16 residues in the CDR3. CDR3 amino acids: CASIPPGRGEGNEQFF. CDR3 in DNA: TGTGCCAGCATCCCCCCCGGGCGGGGGGAGGGGAATGAGCAGTTCTTC.

This clonotype turned up a few times. V usage is TRBV20-1 and J usage is TRBJ2-3; 8 bases agree with TRBD2. The V gene's germline CDR1 is DFQATT and CDR2 SNEGSKA (reference sequence). The CDR3 length is 16 residues. V trimming: 0 bases; J trimming: 3 bases; junction bases outside the gene matches: 8. CDR3: CSARDRRGAATDTQYF. The DNA of the CDR3 is TGCAGTGCTAGAGATCGGCGGGGGGCGGCAACAGATACGCAGTATTTT.

Ten or more counts support this clonotype. This chain uses TRBV29-1 with TRBJ2-5; D is unresolved. Germline values: CDR1 SQVTM, CDR2 ANQGSEA. This CDR3 is 13 amino acids long. Trimming pared 4 bases from V and 0 bases from J, leaving 9 bases between. CDR3 nucleotides: TGCAGCGTTGTCGCCGTGAACCAAGAGACCCAGTACTTC. It is translated as CSVVAVNQETQYF.

The J gene is TRBJ2-2, the V gene TRBV10-3, with TRBD1 matching over 7 bases. From germline, CDR1 is ENHRY and CDR2 SYGVKD. The J segment lost 5 bases and the V segment lost 3 bases, leaving 6 bases of the junction unmatched. This CDR3 has 15 amino acids. CDR3 protein: CAISDWDRGTGELFF. DNA of the CDR3: TGTGCCATCAGTGATTGGGACAGAGGAACCGGGGAGCTGTTTTTT.

Many counts were recorded for this clonotype. The chain uses TRBV28 and TRBJ2-5; D is uncertain. Germline CDR1 reads MDHEN; CDR2 reads SYDVKM. The V end was cut by 0 bases, the J end by 5 bases, with 4 bases between. The CDR3 spans 12 residues. The CDR3 sequence is CASSLWDETQYF. For the CDR3, the DNA is TGTGCCAGCAGTTTATGGGACGAGACCCAGTACTTC. Drawing the rest from reference TRBV28 and TRBJ2-5, the complete variable domain is DVKVTQSSRYLVKRTGEKVFLECVQDMDHENMFWYRQDPGLGLRLIYFSYDVKMKEKGDIPEGYSVSREKKERFSLILESASTNQTSMYLCASSLWDETQYFGPGTRLLVL.

This clonotype was seen more than once but under ten times. The chain employs TRBV28 and TRBJ2-5, with D possibly being TRBD1 (6 bases). This CDR3 spans 16 amino acids. V was pared by 2 bases and J by 5 bases, with 18 bases between. Germline lookup yields CDR1 MDHEN and CDR2 SYDVKM. CDR3 residues: CASSLETTGTLETQYF. The CDR3 DNA follows: TGTGCCAGCAGTTTAGAAACGACAGGAACCTTGGAGACCCAGTACTTC.

This clonotype was counted between two and nine times. This chain connects TRBV9 to TRBJ2-1; no definite D call. The CDR3 spans 16 residues. Germline V CDR1 and CDR2: SGDLS, YYNGEE. Trimming pared 0 bases from V and 8 bases from J, leaving 18 bases between. The CDR3 region is CASSVVSRLSLDEQFF. In DNA form, the CDR3 reads TGTGCCAGCAGCGTAGTTTCCCGACTTAGTCTGGATGAGCAGTTCTTC.

The rearrangement links TRBV2 to TRBJ2-1; 9 nucleotides agree with TRBD2. There are 15 residues in the CDR3. The germline gives CDR1 SNHLY, CDR2 FYNNEI. J lost 7 bases, V lost 6 bases, and 10 bases had no gene match. This CDR3 reads CASSPGASGVNEQFF. CDR3 coding DNA: TGTGCCAGCAGCCCGGGGGCTAGCGGGGTGAATGAGCAGTTCTTC.

The rearrangement uses TRBV10-3 and TRBJ2-7, with 11 positions matching TRBD1. The ends lost 10 bases at V and 7 bases at J; junction bases unmatched: 6. CDR1 and CDR2 from the germline V gene are ENHRY and SYGVKD. This CDR3 has 12 residues. CDR3 sequence (DNA): TGTGCCACCGCCGGGACAGGGGGGGAGCAGTACGTC. It specifies CATAGTGGEQYV.

This clonotype turned up a few times. The chain's CDR3 is CASSRTGTYEQYV. The DNA of the CDR3 is TGTGCCAGTAGTAGGACAGGGACCTACGAGCAGTACGTC. The V call is TRBV19, the J call TRBJ2-7, with 8 bases that match TRBD1. CDR3 size: 13 residues. The germline gives CDR1 LNHDA, CDR2 SQIVND (reference sequence). The V gene end was trimmed by 4 bases and the J gene end by 2 bases; junction bases not matched to a gene: 1.

This clonotype has a handful of counts. CDR3 nucleotide sequence: TGTGCCAGCAGCCGACCGGGACAGCTTTCTTCTCAAAACATTCAGTACTTC. It codes for CASSRPGQLSSQNIQYF. V and J are TRBV6-2 or TRBV6-3 and TRBJ2-4; 7 bases match TRBD1. The germline V gene encodes CDR1 MNHEY and CDR2 SVGEGT. V lost 6 bases and J lost 5; bases outside the gene matches: 16. The CDR3 length is 17 residues.

The gene calls are TRBV29-1 and TRBJ2-2, with D uncertain. The germline V and J ends were trimmed by 5 bases and 7 bases, with 8 bases remaining between them. Germline CDR1 SQVTM, CDR2 ANQGSEA. This CDR3 contains 11 residues. The CDR3 region has the DNA TGCAGCGTTCCCCGGAGCGGGGAGCTGTTTTTT. Protein product: CSVPRSGELFF.

The chain employs TRBV25-1 and TRBJ1-3; maybe TRBD1 (5 bases). CDR3 size: 16 residues. From germline, CDR1 is MGHDK and CDR2 SYGVNS. Trimming removed 0 bases from V and 3 bases from J, with 12 bases in between. CDR3 in DNA: TGTGCCAGCAGTGAATATGGAGGGGAGAGTGGAAACACCATATATTTT. Translation: CASSEYGGESGNTIYF.

The genes are TRBV28 and TRBJ1-2, with 7 bases aligning to TRBD1. CDR3 length equals 13 residues. The V gene's germline CDR1 is MDHEN and CDR2 SYDVKM. Trimming at V came to 7 bases and at J to 8 bases, leaving 10 bases not matched to a gene. CDR3 DNA: TGTGCCAGCACCTTAGGAGGGGGCAGCGGCTACACCTTC. This codes for CASTLGGGSGYTF.

There are many counts of this clonotype. V gene TRBV15 combines with J gene TRBJ2-7; D not certain. The CDR3 sequence is 13 residues long. The germline V gene has CDR1 LNHNV and CDR2 YYDKDF (reference sequence). V lost 0 bases to trimming and J lost 3 bases, with 6 bases between them. CDR3 loop: CATSRDASYEQYF. The CDR3 DNA is TGTGCCACCAGCAGAGATGCGAGCTACGAGCAGTACTTC.

CDR3 sequence (DNA): TGTGCCAGCAGCTTAGATGGGAACCCGAGGGAGCAGTACGTC. Amino acid sequence: CASSLDGNPREQYV. The chain links TRBV7-8 to TRBJ2-7; D remains ambiguous. In germline, CDR1 is SGHVS, CDR2 FQNEAQ. The CDR3 sequence is 14 residues long. V was trimmed by 1 base and J by 7 bases, leaving 14 bases between them.

This clonotype was seen ten or more times. The chain carries TRBV20-1 and TRBJ2-3; 12 positions agree with TRBD2. Unmatched junction bases numbered 10, after V lost 3 bases and J lost 3 bases. Germline CDR1 is DFQATT and CDR2 is SNEGSKA (reference sequence). The CDR3 extends over 17 amino acids. In nucleotides, the CDR3 is TGCAGTGCTAGCGGACTAGCGGGACGGGGGGGGACAGATACGCAGTATTTT. This encodes CSASGLAGRGGTDTQYF.

This chain links TRBV12-5 with TRBJ1-1, with 7 nucleotides matching TRBD1. This CDR3 is built from 18 residues. Germline V CDR1 and CDR2: LGHNT, FRNRAP. V trimming: 0 bases; J trimming: 1 base; junction bases outside the gene matches: 11. CDR3 protein: CASGLVQIPGQKNTEAFF. The CDR3 DNA is TGTGCTAGTGGTTTGGTGCAGATTCCGGGACAGAAGAACACTGAAGCTTTCTTT.